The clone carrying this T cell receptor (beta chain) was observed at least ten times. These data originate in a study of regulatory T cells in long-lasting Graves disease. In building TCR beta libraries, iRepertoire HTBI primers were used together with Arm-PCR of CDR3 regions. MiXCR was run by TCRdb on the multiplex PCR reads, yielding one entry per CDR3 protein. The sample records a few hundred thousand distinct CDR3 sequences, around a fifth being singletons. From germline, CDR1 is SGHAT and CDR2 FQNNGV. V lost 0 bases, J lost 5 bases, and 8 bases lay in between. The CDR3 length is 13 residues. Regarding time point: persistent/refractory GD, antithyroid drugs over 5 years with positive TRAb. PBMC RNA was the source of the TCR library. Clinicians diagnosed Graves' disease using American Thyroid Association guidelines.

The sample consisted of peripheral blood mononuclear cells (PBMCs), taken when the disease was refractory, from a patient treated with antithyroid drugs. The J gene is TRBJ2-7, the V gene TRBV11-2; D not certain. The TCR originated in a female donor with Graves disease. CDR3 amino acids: CASSLDWGNEQYF. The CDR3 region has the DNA TGTGCCAGCAGCTTAGACTGGGGAAACGAGCAGTACTTC. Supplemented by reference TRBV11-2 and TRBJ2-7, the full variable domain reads EAGVAQSPRYKIIEKRQSVAFWCNPISGHATLYWYQQILGQGPKLLIQFQNNGVVDDSQLPKDRFSAERLKGVDSTLKIQPAKLEDSAVYLCASSLDWGNEQYFGPGTRLTVT.